This T cell receptor beta chain stems from a study of blood T cell repertoires in COVID-19. On the study more broadly: From the United States, Italy and Spain came samples of acute and convalescent COVID-19. T cells, B-cell-depleted T cells, or PBMCs supplied cDNA or gDNA.

Methods used by the authors: Estimation of nucleated cell counts relied on the amplification of reference gene primers. The protocol was immunoSEQ multiplex PCR, while the TCRdb copy is restricted to in-frame clones and leaves out a portion. The V and J calls and the clone size are those of that table, but D and trimming were determined from the DNA. This table holds 200,000 to 250,000 clones, around 80% found once. The CDR3 runs 14 residues. Trimming removed 6 bases from V and 3 bases from J; junction bases left unmatched: 5. The germline gives CDR1 MNHEY, CDR2 SVGEGT. The chain recombines TRBV6-2 or TRBV6-3 with TRBJ2-7; 10 bases are shared with TRBD2. This sequence was found in a woman in her seventies with acute or convalescent COVID-19. Material for sequencing was peripheral blood. The CDR3 loop reads CASSPSGGVYEQYF. In DNA form, the CDR3 reads TGTGCCAGCAGCCCGAGCGGGGGGGTCTACGAGCAGTACTTC.